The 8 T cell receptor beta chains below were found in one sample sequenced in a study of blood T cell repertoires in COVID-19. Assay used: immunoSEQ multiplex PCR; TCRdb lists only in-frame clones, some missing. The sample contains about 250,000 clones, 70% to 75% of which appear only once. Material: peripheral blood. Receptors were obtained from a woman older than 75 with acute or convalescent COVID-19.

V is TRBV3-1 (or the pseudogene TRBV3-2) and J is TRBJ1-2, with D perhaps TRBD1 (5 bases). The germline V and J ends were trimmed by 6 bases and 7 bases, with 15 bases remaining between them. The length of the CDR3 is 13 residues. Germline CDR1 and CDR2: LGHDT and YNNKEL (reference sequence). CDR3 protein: CASSSQGRVGYTF. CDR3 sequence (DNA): TGTGCCAGCAGTTCTCAGGGTAGGGTTGGCTACACCTTC.

As DNA, the CDR3 is TGTGCCAGCCGGGGAGGGGGTCTGGGTTCGAGTTCCGGAAACACCATATATTTT. It encodes CASRGGGLGSSSGNTIYF. This chain connects TRBV28 to TRBJ1-3, with a weak D call TRBD1 (6 bases). Looked up from germline, CDR1 is MDHEN and CDR2 is SYDVKM. The CDR3 length is 18 residues. Trimming stripped 8 bases from V and 4 bases from J, with 27 bases between.

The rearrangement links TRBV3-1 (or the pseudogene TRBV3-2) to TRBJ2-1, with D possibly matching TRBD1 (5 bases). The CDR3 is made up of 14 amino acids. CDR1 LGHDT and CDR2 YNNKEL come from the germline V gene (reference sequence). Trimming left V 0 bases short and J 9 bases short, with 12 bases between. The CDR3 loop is CASSQDKGFGEQFF. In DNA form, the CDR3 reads TGTGCCAGCAGCCAAGATAAGGGGTTCGGTGAGCAGTTCTTC.

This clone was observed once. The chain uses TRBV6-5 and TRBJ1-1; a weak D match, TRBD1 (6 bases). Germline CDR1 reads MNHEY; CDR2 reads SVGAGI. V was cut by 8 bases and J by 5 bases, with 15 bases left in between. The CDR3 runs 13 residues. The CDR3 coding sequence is TGTGCCAGCCACTCACAGGGAACGACTGAAGCTTTCTTT. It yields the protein CASHSQGTTEAFF.

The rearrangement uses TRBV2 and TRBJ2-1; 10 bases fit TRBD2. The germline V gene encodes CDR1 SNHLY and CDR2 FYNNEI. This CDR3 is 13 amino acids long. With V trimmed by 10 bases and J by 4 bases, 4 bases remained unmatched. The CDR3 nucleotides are TGTGCCAACGGACTAGCGGAGTACAATGAGCAGTTCTTC. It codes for CANGLAEYNEQFF.

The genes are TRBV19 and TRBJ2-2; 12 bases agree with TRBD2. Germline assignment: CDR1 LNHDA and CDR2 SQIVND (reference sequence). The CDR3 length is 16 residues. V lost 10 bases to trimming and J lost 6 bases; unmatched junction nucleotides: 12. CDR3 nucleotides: TGTGCCACCAAAACTAGCGGGGGGTTTCTTCCCGGGGAGCTGTTTTTT. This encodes CATKTSGGFLPGELFF.

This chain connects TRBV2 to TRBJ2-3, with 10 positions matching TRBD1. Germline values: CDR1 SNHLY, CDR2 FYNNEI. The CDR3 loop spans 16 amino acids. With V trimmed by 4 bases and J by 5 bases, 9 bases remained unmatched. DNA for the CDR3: TGTGCCAGCAGTGCAGTGGGACAGGGGCAGGGAGATACGCAGTATTTT. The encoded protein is CASSAVGQGQGDTQYF.

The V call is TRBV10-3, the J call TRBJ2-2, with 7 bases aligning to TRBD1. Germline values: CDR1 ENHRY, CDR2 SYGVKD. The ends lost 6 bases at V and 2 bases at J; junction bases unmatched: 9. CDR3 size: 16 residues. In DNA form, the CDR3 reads TGTGCCATCAGAACCGGGACAGTACTTAACACCGGGGAGCTGTTTTTT. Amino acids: CAIRTGTVLNTGELFF.